This entry is about one T cell receptor beta chain. Antigen unknown. The CDR3 length is 13 residues. V lost 1 base and J 9 bases, leaving 9 bases between the germline ends. The germline V gene encodes CDR1 KGHDR and CDR2 SFDVKD. The sample originates from a study of T cells after yellow fever vaccination. Overall study findings and caveats: Abundant clonotypes from the bulk population could get into FACS-sorted repertoires as contaminants. Though weaker, the secondary response peaked faster, on day 5 versus 15.

The 5'RACE template-switching step produced TCR cDNA and added a universal primer site and UMIs. MiXCR, run by TCRdb on the 5' RACE reads, gives a single entry per CDR3 protein. The table has some 350,000 distinct CDR3 sequences, approximately 4.2% seen once. Specimen: PBMCs, collected 5 days after the yellow fever booster vaccination. The gene calls are TRBV24-1 and TRBJ2-1, with D tentatively TRBD1 or TRBD2 (5 bases each). This TCR derives from a young man who received the YFV17D yellow fever vaccine. The CDR3 nucleotides are TGTGCCACCAGTGATTTAATGGGGACTGAGCAGTTCTTC. It codes for CATSDLMGTEQFF.